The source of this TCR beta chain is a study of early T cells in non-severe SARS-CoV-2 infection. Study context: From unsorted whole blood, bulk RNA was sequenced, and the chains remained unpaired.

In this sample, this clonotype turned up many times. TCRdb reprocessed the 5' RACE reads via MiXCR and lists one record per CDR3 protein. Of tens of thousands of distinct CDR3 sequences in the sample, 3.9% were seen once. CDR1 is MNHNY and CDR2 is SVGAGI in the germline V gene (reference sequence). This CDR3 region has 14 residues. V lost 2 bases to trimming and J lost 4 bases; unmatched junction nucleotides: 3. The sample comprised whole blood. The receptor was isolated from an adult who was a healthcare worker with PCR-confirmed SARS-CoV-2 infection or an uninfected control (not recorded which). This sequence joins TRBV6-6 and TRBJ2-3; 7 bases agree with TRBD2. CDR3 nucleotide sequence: TGTGCCAGCAGTTACGGAGCGGGACCAGATACGCAGTATTTT. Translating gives CASSYGAGPDTQYF.